Below, 31 T cell receptor beta chains from the same sample are listed, as sequenced in a study of radiation and T cells in renal cell carcinoma. Time point specified: blood 2 weeks post-SBRT. This sample's treatment: 15 Gy SBRT to primary tumor, nephrectomy 4 weeks later. Method: immunoSEQ multiplex PCR; TCRdb's copy keeps in-frame clones and lacks some. The table shows 100,000 to 150,000 clones, with 75% to 85% occurring only once. The input for sequencing was blood, taken from a patient whose treatment included radiotherapy and nephrectomy. The source is a woman in her sixties or seventies with renal cell carcinoma.

The gene calls are TRBV7-9 and TRBJ1-2; possible D gene TRBD1, 5 bases. V was shortened by 0 bases and J by 8 bases, with 16 bases between the two germline ends. Germline V gene sequence: CDR1 SEHNR, CDR2 FQNEAQ (reference sequence). The CDR3 extends over 15 amino acids. CDR3: CASSLATSGPQGYTF. CDR3 nucleotides: TGTGCCAGCAGCTTAGCGACCTCAGGGCCCCAGGGCTACACCTTC.

The chain employs TRBV5-6 and TRBJ1-3; no definite D call. V was clipped by 9 bases and J by 1 base, with 8 bases between them. This CDR3 spans 12 amino acids. CDR1 and CDR2 (germline): SGHDT, YYEEEE. CDR3 amino acids: CATRSSGNTIYF. CDR3 coding DNA: TGTGCCACTCGGAGTTCTGGAAACACCATATATTTT.

The J gene is TRBJ2-7, the V gene TRBV6-1, with no clear D. The germline V gene has CDR1 MNHNS and CDR2 SASEGT. CDR3 length: 12 amino acids. Between the trimmed V and J ends, which lost 4 bases and 6 bases, there was a span of 10 bases. CDR3 residues: CASSASLSEQYF. CDR3 bases: TGTGCCAGCAGTGCCAGCCTGTCCGAGCAGTACTTC.

This chain connects TRBV19 to TRBJ1-5, with TRBD1 matching 9 bases. Unmatched junction bases numbered 10, after V lost 6 bases and J lost 4 bases. Germline loops: CDR1 LNHDA, CDR2 SQIVND (reference sequence). The CDR3 has 16 amino acids. CDR3 sequence: CASSLLPGTGNQPQHF. The DNA of the CDR3 is TGTGCCAGTAGCTTATTGCCAGGGACAGGGAATCAGCCCCAGCATTTT. Full variable domain (missing parts from reference TRBV19 and TRBJ1-5): DGGITQSPKYLFRKEGQNVTLSCEQNLNHDAMYWYRQDPGQGLRLIYYSQIVNDFQKGDIAEGYSVSREKKESFPLTVTSAQKNPTAFYLCASSLLPGTGNQPQHFGDGTRLSIL.

The chain has TRBV15 and TRBJ2-3, with 7 nucleotides matching TRBD2. The length of the CDR3 is 13 residues. With V trimmed by 9 bases and J by 4 bases, 7 bases remained unmatched. In germline, CDR1 is LNHNV, CDR2 YYDKDF (reference sequence). CDR3 loop: CATRLAGADTQYF. CDR3 bases: TGTGCCACTAGACTAGCAGGAGCAGATACGCAGTATTTT.

J is TRBJ1-2 and V is TRBV5-1; no firm D call. Germline CDR1 reads SGHRS; CDR2 reads YFSETQ. The CDR3 sequence is 14 residues long. V was pared by 1 base and J by 4 bases, with 11 bases between. CDR3 sequence reads: CASSLSGRGYGYTF. In nucleotides, the CDR3 is TGCGCCAGCAGCTTGAGTGGACGGGGCTATGGCTACACCTTC.

The chain links TRBV7-2 to TRBJ1-5; D is ambiguous. The CDR3 has 12 residues. Germline V gene sequence: CDR1 SGHTA, CDR2 FQGNSA. With 4 bases removed from V and 6 bases from J, the gap between germline ends came to 7 bases. CDR3 bases: TGTGCCAGCAGCTCGGGCGGTCAGCCCCAGCATTTT. This codes for CASSSGGQPQHF.

In nucleotides, the CDR3 is TGTGCCAGCAGCCTCGTTGGCCTCGTCGGCACAGATACGCAGTATTTT. It is translated as CASSLVGLVGTDTQYF. The chain is built from TRBV27 and TRBJ2-3; D is unresolved. The germline V and J ends were trimmed by 6 bases and 1 base, with 17 bases remaining between them. CDR1 and CDR2 from the germline V gene are MNHEY and SMNVEV (reference sequence). This CDR3 is built from 16 residues.

The V gene is TRBV27, the J gene TRBJ2-1; D might be TRBD1 (7 bases). Germline assignment: CDR1 MNHEY and CDR2 SMNVEV (reference sequence). CDR3 length: 17 residues. Deletions cut 5 bases from V and 0 bases from J, with 17 bases between. The CDR3 loop reads CASSIPQGRSSYNEQFF. In DNA form, the CDR3 reads TGTGCCAGCAGTATACCACAGGGGAGGAGCTCCTACAATGAGCAGTTCTTC.

The V and J genes are TRBV6-5 and TRBJ2-2; D unresolved. The germline gives CDR1 MNHEY, CDR2 SVGAGI. This CDR3 spans 13 amino acids. The V end was cut by 4 bases, the J end by 6 bases, with 9 bases between. CDR3 in DNA: TGTGCCAGCAGTTGGTCCCCGGCCGGGGAGCTGTTTTTT. Translating it yields CASSWSPAGELFF.

The chain couples TRBV7-6 to TRBJ2-2; no firm D call. With 0 bases removed from V and 3 bases from J, the gap between germline ends came to 8 bases. Per germline, CDR1 SGHVS and CDR2 FNYEAQ. CDR3 length equals 15 residues. The CDR3 region is CASSLALSHTGELFF. As DNA, the CDR3 is TGTGCCAGCAGCTTAGCGCTCTCCCACACCGGGGAGCTGTTTTTT.

The V gene is TRBV9, the J gene TRBJ1-3, with D tentatively TRBD1 (6 bases). CDR3 length: 16 amino acids. Trimming removed 0 bases from V and 4 bases from J, with 14 bases in between. CDR1 is SGDLS and CDR2 is YYNGEE in the germline V gene. This CDR3 is CASSVGPLQGGNTIYF. The CDR3 bases are TGTGCCAGCAGCGTAGGTCCATTACAGGGAGGAAACACCATATATTTT.

The chain uses TRBV6-1 and TRBJ2-7; possible D gene TRBD2, 6 bases. The CDR3 is made up of 15 amino acids. Germline values: CDR1 MNHNS, CDR2 SASEGT. Trimming left V 3 bases short and J 0 bases short, with 12 bases between. The DNA for the CDR3 is TGTGCCAGCAGTGATCGAGGGAGGAGCTCCTACGAGCAGTACTTC. It is translated as CASSDRGRSSYEQYF.

The genes are TRBV10-3 and TRBJ2-7; 7 positions match TRBD1. The V gene end was trimmed by 4 bases and the J gene end by 4 bases; junction bases not matched to a gene: 4. Germline loops: CDR1 ENHRY, CDR2 SYGVKD. The CDR3 contains 13 residues. CDR3 nucleotides: TGTGCCATCAGTGGTGGGACAGAGTACGAGCAGTACTTC. Its protein product is CAISGGTEYEQYF.

A few counts support this clone. The V gene is TRBV6-6, the J gene TRBJ1-5; possibly TRBD1 for D (6 bases). The CDR3 has 16 amino acids. Per germline, CDR1 MNHNY and CDR2 SVGAGI (reference sequence). The V and J ends lost 0 bases and 3 bases respectively, with 12 bases between them. CDR3 protein: CASSYSTTGFNQPQHF. CDR3 sequence (DNA): TGTGCCAGCAGTTACTCGACGACAGGATTCAATCAGCCCCAGCATTTT.

The chain has TRBV27 and TRBJ1-6; D gene uncertain. The germline CDR1 and CDR2 sequences are MNHEY and SMNVEV (reference sequence). This CDR3 comprises 16 residues. The V end was cut by 0 bases, the J end by 0 bases, with 6 bases between. CDR3 nucleotide sequence: TGTGCCAGCAGTTTATCGGTGAGCTCCTATAATTCACCCCTCCACTTT. It translates to CASSLSVSSYNSPLHF.

The chain combines TRBV6-6 with TRBJ1-1; D possibly corresponds to TRBD1 (5 bases). Between the trimmed V and J ends, which lost 5 bases and 3 bases, there was a span of 13 bases. The CDR3 has 14 amino acids. In germline, CDR1 is MNHNY, CDR2 SVGAGI (reference sequence). CDR3 nucleotide sequence: TGTGCCAGCAGTCTGCAGGGTAGGGACACTGAAGCTTTCTTT. This translates into CASSLQGRDTEAFF.

A single count supports this clone. This sequence joins TRBV5-1 and TRBJ2-1; TRBD1 is a possible D gene (8 bases). The CDR3 sequence is 16 residues long. Germline values: CDR1 SGHRS, CDR2 YFSETQ. V dropped 4 bases and J dropped 6 bases, with 20 bases sitting between them. The CDR3 sequence: CASSLAGQGGGNEQFF. As DNA, the CDR3 is TGCGCCAGCAGCCTGGCTGGACAGGGCGGGGGCAATGAGCAGTTCTTC.

The chain is built from TRBV29-1 and TRBJ1-3; D is ambiguous. The V gene's germline CDR1 is SQVTM and CDR2 ANQGSEA. V shed 4 bases and J shed 0 bases, with 7 bases lying between them. This CDR3 spans 13 amino acids. CDR3 sequence (DNA): TGCAGCGTTGGATCATCCTCTGGAAACACCATATATTTT. Its translation is CSVGSSSGNTIYF.

Only one count was recorded for this clone. CDR3 sequence: CASSLTTGLNTIYF. The CDR3 DNA reads TGCGCCAGCAGCTTGACGACAGGCTTAAACACCATATATTTT. The rearrangement joins TRBV5-1 to TRBJ1-3, with D maybe TRBD1 (6 bases). This CDR3 spans 14 amino acids. Germline V lookup: CDR1 SGHRS, CDR2 YFSETQ. The ends were cut back, 1 base at V and 6 bases at J, with 11 bases in the middle.

The chain couples TRBV7-9 to TRBJ2-1; D is perhaps TRBD1 or TRBD2 (6 bases each). This CDR3 contains 15 residues. CDR1 and CDR2 (germline): SEHNR, FQNEAQ (reference sequence). The V gene lost 7 bases and the J gene lost 2 bases, with 15 bases spanning the gap. The CDR3: CASTPRGEAYNEQFF. In DNA form, the CDR3 reads TGTGCCAGCACCCCGAGGGGGGAGGCCTACAATGAGCAGTTCTTC. The complete variable domain, with remaining parts taken from reference TRBV7-9 and TRBJ2-1, reads DTGVSQNPRHKITKRGQNVTFRCDPISEHNRLYWYRQTLGQGPEFLTYFQNEAQLEKSRLLSDRFSAERPKGSFSTLEIQRTEQGDSAMYLCASTPRGEAYNEQFFGPGTRLTVL.

The CDR3 loop is CATSRDDEGSGANVLTF. As DNA, the CDR3 is TGTGCCACCAGCAGAGATGATGAGGGCTCTGGGGCCAACGTCCTGACTTTC. The chain joins TRBV15 to TRBJ2-6, with D perhaps matching TRBD2 (5 bases). The CDR3 length is 17 residues. V lost 0 bases to trimming and J lost 0 bases, with 9 bases between them. Germline V CDR1 and CDR2: LNHNV, YYDKDF (reference sequence).

DNA for the CDR3: TGCGCCAGCAGCCTGTACGAGGGCATCGATACGCAGTATTTT. Translation gives CASSLYEGIDTQYF. This chain joins TRBV5-1 and TRBJ2-3, with a weak D call TRBD2 (5 bases). The germline V and J ends were trimmed by 4 bases and 6 bases, with 15 bases remaining between them. CDR3 length equals 14 residues. The germline CDR1 and CDR2 sequences are SGHRS and YFSETQ.

The rearrangement links TRBV4-1 to TRBJ1-1, with D possibly matching TRBD1 (5 bases). The CDR3 has 19 amino acids. Between the trimmed V and J ends, which lost 0 bases and 3 bases, there was a span of 23 bases. Germline values: CDR1 MGHRA, CDR2 YSYEKL. DNA for the CDR3: TGCGCCAGCAGCCAAGATCGCTGGACTCCCCGGTTGGGGGACACTGAAGCTTTCTTT. As protein: CASSQDRWTPRLGDTEAFF.

The CDR3 DNA follows: TGTGCCAGCTCACCAATGGCAGAACATGGCTACACCTTC. Amino acid sequence: CASSPMAEHGYTF. The chain links TRBV18 to TRBJ1-2, with unresolved D. This CDR3 is 13 amino acids long. Germline V gene sequence: CDR1 KGHSH, CDR2 LQKENI. Trimming removed 2 bases at V and 6 bases at J, with 10 bases between.

This clone has just a few counts. The chain recombines TRBV5-5 with TRBJ1-5; the D is unclear. Trimming pared 4 bases from V and 5 bases from J, leaving 10 bases between. The germline V gene encodes CDR1 SGHKS and CDR2 YYEKEE (reference sequence). This CDR3 spans 13 amino acids. The CDR3 sequence is CASSLTYYQPQHF. DNA for the CDR3: TGTGCCAGCAGCCTTACTTATTATCAGCCCCAGCATTTT.

The chain joins TRBV19 to TRBJ2-7; TRBD1 is a possible D gene (5 bases). The CDR3 totals 14 residues. Trimming shortened V by 4 bases and J by 5 bases, and 15 bases separated the two germline ends. The germline V gene encodes CDR1 LNHDA and CDR2 SQIVND (reference sequence). The CDR3 is CASSTTPGLHEQYF. The DNA of the CDR3 is TGTGCCAGTAGTACCACTCCAGGGCTCCACGAGCAGTACTTC.

The chain carries TRBV18 and TRBJ2-3; the match to TRBD2 covers 7 bases. With V trimmed by 2 bases and J by 2 bases, 4 bases remained unmatched. This CDR3 has 15 amino acids. Germline loops: CDR1 KGHSH, CDR2 LQKENI. The CDR3 reads CASSPVAGDTDTQYF. CDR3 DNA sequence: TGTGCCAGCTCACCAGTGGCGGGAGACACAGATACGCAGTATTTT.

V and J are TRBV7-9 and TRBJ2-7; D is undetermined. CDR1 is SEHNR and CDR2 is FQNEAQ in the germline V gene (reference sequence). V was trimmed by 1 base and J by 0 bases, leaving 13 bases between them. This CDR3 spans 16 amino acids. DNA of the CDR3: TGTGCCAGCAGCTTAGTGACGGGCCTCAGCTCCTACGAGCAGTACTTC. Amino acids: CASSLVTGLSSYEQYF. Based on the CDR3 plus reference TRBV7-9 and TRBJ2-7, the full variable domain is DTGVSQNPRHKITKRGQNVTFRCDPISEHNRLYWYRQTLGQGPEFLTYFQNEAQLEKSRLLSDRFSAERPKGSFSTLEIQRTEQGDSAMYLCASSLVTGLSSYEQYFGPGTRLTVT.

This clone was detected once. V usage is TRBV6-5 and J usage is TRBJ2-5, with D possibly matching TRBD1 (7 bases). Trimming took off 0 bases at V and 10 bases at J, with 12 bases between the two ends. CDR1 is MNHEY and CDR2 is SVGAGI in the germline V gene. The CDR3 consists of 13 residues. CDR3 nucleotides: TGTGCCAGCAGTTACTCGAGGGGGCGGGACCAGTACTTC. Protein: CASSYSRGRDQYF.

The rearrangement links TRBV7-2 to TRBJ2-1; D gene uncertain. The germline CDR1 and CDR2 sequences are SGHTA and FQGNSA. The CDR3 has 13 amino acids. V lost 2 bases and J 4 bases, leaving 6 bases between the germline ends. The CDR3 coding sequence is TGTGCCAGCAGCTTATCCGAATACAATGAGCAGTTCTTC. The encoded protein is CASSLSEYNEQFF. The complete variable domain, with remaining parts taken from reference TRBV7-2 and TRBJ2-1, reads GAGVSQSPSNKVTEKGKDVELRCDPISGHTALYWYRQSLGQGLEFLIYFQGNSAPDKSGLPSDRFSAERTGGSVSTLTIQRTQQEDSAVYLCASSLSEYNEQFFGPGTRLTVL.